A selection of T cell receptor beta chains follows, all from one sample in a study of blood T cell repertoires in COVID-19. Clones were sequenced by immunoSEQ multiplex PCR, and TCRdb holds only the in-frame ones, with some missing. The sample holds some 60,000 clones; over 75% are singletons and the top ten take about 7.1%. The sequenced material came from peripheral blood. These receptors all stem from a man aged 55 to 69 with acute or convalescent COVID-19. Each CDR3 is given with its conserved first and last residue. A D gene is named only where the DNA matches it firmly. Only some rows state a clone size, as once, few, many or a class for expanded clones.

V	D	J	size	DNA	CDR3
TRBV27	TRBD1	TRBJ2-7	few	TGTGCCAGCAGTTTAATCCGAGACAGGGGGCACGAGCAGTACTTC	CASSLIRDRGHEQYF
TRBV18	NA	TRBJ1-5	NA	TGTGCCAGCTCACCCTCGACAGTTAATAGCAATCAGCCCCAGCATTTT	CASSPSTVNSNQPQHF
TRBV5-1	NA	TRBJ1-5	NA	TGCGCCAGCAGTCGGGAGCCAGGACAGCCCCAGCATTTT	CASSREPGQPQHF
TRBV5-6	NA	TRBJ1-2	NA	TGTGCCAGCAGCTTGGCCGGGAGAGACGGAGGCTACACCTTC	CASSLAGRDGGYTF
TRBV11-2	NA	TRBJ1-4	NA	TGTGCCAGCAGCTTAGGGCTGCGGGGAAGTGGTGAAAAACTGTTTTTT	CASSLGLRGSGEKLFF
TRBV30	NA	TRBJ1-2	once	TGTGCCTGGAGTCGTGGTGAGCATGGCTACACCTTC	CAWSRGEHGYTF
TRBV18	TRBD1	TRBJ1-4	NA	TGTGCCAGCTCAAGCGTGACAGGGGATGAAAAACTGTTTTTT	CASSSVTGDEKLFF
TRBV10-3	TRBD1	TRBJ2-1	NA	TGTGCCATCAGTGGCTCGGGACTTAGACAGGGGAGCAATGAGCAGTTCTTC	CAISGSGLRQGSNEQFF
TRBV21-1	NA	TRBJ1-6	NA	TGTGCCAGCAGCGGCCAAACTGACAGCCAGAGCTCCTATAATTCACCCCTCCACTTT	CASSGQTDSQSSYNSPLHF
TRBV29-1	NA	TRBJ2-5	NA	TGCAGCGTGGGGGCAGGGGACAAGACCCAGTACTTC	CSVGAGDKTQYF
TRBV2	TRBD2	TRBJ2-3	few	TGTGCCAGCACGTTGGGGGGGGTTAGCACAGATACGCAGTATTTT	CASTLGGVSTDTQYF
TRBV10-3	NA	TRBJ2-1	few	TGTGCCATCAGCACAGGGGCCGGGGGTGAGCAGTTCTTC	CAISTGAGGEQFF
TRBV7-9	TRBD2	TRBJ2-5	NA	TGTGCCAGCAGCTTTTCTAGCGGGCAAGAGACCCAGTACTTC	CASSFSSGQETQYF
TRBV6-1	NA	TRBJ2-7	NA	TGTGCCAGCAGTGAAAACAGGGCTGGCAACTACGAGCAGTACTTC	CASSENRAGNYEQYF
TRBV28	TRBD2	TRBJ2-5	NA	TGTGCCAGCAGTTTGGGGGGGCAAGAGACCCAGTACTTC	CASSLGGQETQYF
TRBV6-1	NA	TRBJ1-5	NA	TGTGCCAGTAGTGACAGATTCAATCAGCCCCAGCATTTT	CASSDRFNQPQHF
TRBV5-1	TRBD1	TRBJ1-1	NA	TGCGCCAGCAGCATGTTATACAGGGGCACTGAAGCTTTCTTT	CASSMLYRGTEAFF
TRBV30	TRBD1	TRBJ2-5	NA	TGTGCCTGGAGTGAATACAGGGGCTTGTTTCAAGAGACCCAGTACTTC	CAWSEYRGLFQETQYF
TRBV2	NA	TRBJ1-1	NA	TGTGCCAGCAGTGAGCGGGGATCTGAAGCTTTCTTT	CASSERGSEAFF
TRBV20-1	NA	TRBJ2-5	NA	TGCAGTGCTGTCCTGGGCGAGACCCAGTACTTC	CSAVLGETQYF
TRBV7-2	TRBD1	TRBJ2-3	once	TGTGCCAGCAGTGTGGACAGGGTCACAGATACGCAGTATTTT	CASSVDRVTDTQYF
TRBV6-5	TRBD1	TRBJ1-1	few	TGTGCCAGCAAGGGGGACAGGGAAAAAACTGAAGCTTTCTTT	CASKGDREKTEAFF
TRBV11-3	NA	TRBJ2-2	once	TGTGCCAGCAGCGCGGGGTTTTCGGACACCGGGGAGCTGTTTTTT	CASSAGFSDTGELFF
TRBV5-5	TRBD1	TRBJ2-7	once	TGTGCCAGCAGGTCGACAGGGAAAGGCTACGAGCAGTACTTC	CASRSTGKGYEQYF
TRBV7-2	NA	TRBJ1-1	NA	TGTGCCAGCAGCTTGGGGCGAGAGCATTTGAACACTGAAGCTTTCTTT	CASSLGREHLNTEAFF
TRBV28	TRBD2	TRBJ2-2	NA	TGTGCCAGCAGGCGGGGGGACGACACCGGGGAGCTGTTTTTT	CASRRGDDTGELFF
TRBV6-5	NA	TRBJ1-1	NA	TGTGCCAGCAGTTCCGTGGGGGGCACTGAAGCTTTCTTT	CASSSVGGTEAFF
TRBV10-2	NA	TRBJ1-5	NA	TGCGCCAGCAGTGAGTTGCAGGGTCAGCCCCAGCATTTT	CASSELQGQPQHF
TRBV2	NA	TRBJ1-5	NA	TGTGCCAGCAGTAGGGACACCCCTAGCAATCAGCCCCAGCATTTT	CASSRDTPSNQPQHF
TRBV7-9	NA	TRBJ1-1	NA	TGTGCCAGCAGCCCCCCGTCCCCCAACACTGAAGCTTTCTTT	CASSPPSPNTEAFF
TRBV2	NA	TRBJ2-5	NA	TGTGCCAGCAGTGAAGGGGCCCTTTTTTCGGAGACCCAGTACTTC	CASSEGALFSETQYF
TRBV6-5	TRBD1	TRBJ1-1	NA	TGTGCCAGCAGGACCCCAGGGACAGGCGGGTGGGAAGCTTTCTTT	CASRTPGTGGWEAFF
TRBV7-2	TRBD2	TRBJ2-1	NA	TGTGCCAGCAGCCAGAAAGGACTAGCGGGGGGGCTCTCCTACAATGAGCAGTTCTTC	CASSQKGLAGGLSYNEQFF
TRBV19	TRBD1	TRBJ1-3	NA	TGTGCCAGTAGTACTCCGGGACAGGCTAGCTCTGGAAACACCATATATTTT	CASSTPGQASSGNTIYF
TRBV6-6	NA	TRBJ1-1	NA	TGTGCCAGCAGTTACCGGGGAGGGGGCACTGAAGCTTTCTTT	CASSYRGGGTEAFF
TRBV13	TRBD2	TRBJ2-3	NA	TGTGCCAGCAGCTTAGGGTCAACGGGAGGTTCCTTGGGGGCAGATACGCAGTATTTT	CASSLGSTGGSLGADTQYF
TRBV9	TRBD2	TRBJ2-2	NA	TGTGCCAGCTCCCGGGCTAGCGGGGTTTCCGGGGAGCTGTTTTTT	CASSRASGVSGELFF
TRBV3-1/TRBV3-2	NA	TRBJ2-7	NA	TGTGCCAGCAGCTCTTCCGACAGGTTCTACGAGCAGTACTTC	CASSSSDRFYEQYF
TRBV30	TRBD2	TRBJ2-3	NA	TGTGCCTGGAGCTACGGGCGGGGGGTAACAGATACGCAGTATTTT	CAWSYGRGVTDTQYF
TRBV7-9	NA	TRBJ1-1	NA	TGTGCCAGCAGCTTTGGGGGCGCAGTGACTGAAGCTTTCTTT	CASSFGGAVTEAFF
TRBV3-1/TRBV3-2	TRBD1	TRBJ1-4	NA	TGTGCCAGCAGCCATTTACAGGGGAATGAAAAACTGTTTTTT	CASSHLQGNEKLFF
TRBV3-1/TRBV3-2	NA	TRBJ2-2	NA	TGTGCCAGCGGACGTAGTAGCGCCACCGGGGAGCTGTTTTTT	CASGRSSATGELFF
TRBV6-5	NA	TRBJ1-6	NA	TGTGCCAGCAGCAGAGACCAGCGTAATTCACCCCTCCACTTT	CASSRDQRNSPLHF
TRBV3-1/TRBV3-2	NA	TRBJ1-3	NA	TGTGCCAGCAGCCAAACGGGACACTCTGGAAACACCATATATTTT	CASSQTGHSGNTIYF
TRBV14	TRBD1	TRBJ2-7	NA	TGTGCCAGCACCCCTATCGACAGGGGACTCCTGGAGCAGTACTTC	CASTPIDRGLLEQYF
TRBV28	NA	TRBJ2-5	NA	TGTGCCAGCAGTCCGGTGACATCCGGCCGGGAGACCCAGTACTTC	CASSPVTSGRETQYF
TRBV7-8	NA	TRBJ1-6	NA	TGTGCCAGCAGCGTTAGGGGTTCACCCCTCCACTTT	CASSVRGSPLHF
TRBV24-1	TRBD2	TRBJ2-7	NA	TGTGCCACCCCTCGGACTAGCTCCTTGGCCTACGAGCAGTACTTC	CATPRTSSLAYEQYF
TRBV7-8	NA	TRBJ2-7	NA	TGTGCCAGTGGGTTTAAGGAGGGCTACGAGCAGTACTTC	CASGFKEGYEQYF
TRBV7-2	TRBD1	TRBJ2-7	NA	TGTGCCAGCAGCTTCCAACAGGGGGGCGAGCAGTACTTC	CASSFQQGGEQYF
TRBV11-2	TRBD2	TRBJ2-7	once	TGTGCCAGCAGCCGTCTGAGCGGGGGGTCAATAACCTACGAGCAGTACTTC	CASSRLSGGSITYEQYF
TRBV10-1	TRBD1	TRBJ2-2	NA	TGCGCCAGCAGTGCCGGGACAGGTTTGTCCGGGGAGCTGTTTTTT	CASSAGTGLSGELFF
TRBV7-9	TRBD1	TRBJ2-7	NA	TGTGCCAGCAGCTTTGCAGGGGGCAACTACGAGCAGTACTTC	CASSFAGGNYEQYF
TRBV6-4	NA	TRBJ2-5	NA	TGTGCCAGCAGTGACCTGGACAGCTATCAAGAGACCCAGTACTTC	CASSDLDSYQETQYF